This T cell receptor (beta chain) was recovered during a study of blood T cell repertoires in COVID-19. About the study: In each case, the material was cDNA or gDNA derived from T cells, B-cell-depleted T cells, or PBMCs.

Per the original methods: Reference gene primer amplification gave estimated nucleated cell counts. Measured with immunoSEQ multiplex PCR; TCRdb has only the in-frame clones, and not every one. V, J and clone size are taken as reported in that table, and D and trimming were inferred from the DNA itself. This sample yields approximately 240,000 clones, of which around 84% are seen a single time; 2.9% belongs to the top ten. The receptor comes from a man aged 50 or older who had recovered from COVID-19. Specimen: peripheral blood.

CDR3 region: CASSAWEDTDTQYF. CDR3 in DNA: TGTGCCAGCAGCGCGTGGGAGGACACAGATACGCAGTATTTT. J is TRBJ2-3 and V is TRBV9; perhaps TRBD2 as D (6 bases). Trimming shortened V by 3 bases and J by 2 bases, and 10 bases separated the two germline ends. The CDR3 is 14 residues long. Germline V gives CDR1 SGDLS, CDR2 YYNGEE.